This T cell receptor (beta chain) was identified during a study of T cell repertoires in cytomegalovirus infection. This clonotype showed up just a few times. Its antigen is currently unknown. Via MiXCR, TCRdb re-called the reads, giving one row per CDR3 protein. In the table there are 300,000 to 400,000 distinct CDR3 sequences, 18% of which are singletons. Overall study results and limits: Carriage of CMV together with the relevant HLA was identifiable through cumulative public TCR beta family frequency. Ex vivo responses were dominated by HLA-C-restricted CMV-specific TCR beta clonotypes.

The sample taken for sequencing was PBMCs. This TCR was sampled from a human donor in good health (CMV status not recorded). Some clones in this sample may be carry-over from other donors' samples.

DNA for the CDR3: TGCAGTGCTTCTTACCTACTGAACACTGAAGCTTTCTTT. Protein product: CSASYLLNTEAFF. The J gene is TRBJ1-1, the V gene TRBV20-1; D is ambiguous. The CDR3 contains 13 residues. With 5 bases removed from V and 0 bases from J, the gap between germline ends came to 10 bases. CDR1 DFQATT and CDR2 SNEGSKA come from the germline V gene (reference sequence).